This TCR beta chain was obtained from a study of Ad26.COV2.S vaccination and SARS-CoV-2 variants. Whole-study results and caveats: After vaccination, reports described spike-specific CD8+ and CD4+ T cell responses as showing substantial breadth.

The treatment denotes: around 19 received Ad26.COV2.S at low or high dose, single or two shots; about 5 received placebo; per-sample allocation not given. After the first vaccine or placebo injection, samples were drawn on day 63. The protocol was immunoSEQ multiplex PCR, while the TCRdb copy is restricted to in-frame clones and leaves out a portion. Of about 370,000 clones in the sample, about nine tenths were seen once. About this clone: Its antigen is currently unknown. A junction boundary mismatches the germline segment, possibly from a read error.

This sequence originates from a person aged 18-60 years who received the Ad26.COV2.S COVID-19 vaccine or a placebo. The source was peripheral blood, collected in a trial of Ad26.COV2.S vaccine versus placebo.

CDR3 in amino acids: CASSRGGSDEQYF. In nucleotides, the CDR3 is TGTGCCAGCTCACGTGGGGGCTCCGACGAGCAGTACTTC. V and J are TRBV18 and TRBJ2-7; perhaps TRBD1 as D (6 bases). In germline, CDR1 is KGHSH, CDR2 LQKENI. This CDR3 has 13 residues.